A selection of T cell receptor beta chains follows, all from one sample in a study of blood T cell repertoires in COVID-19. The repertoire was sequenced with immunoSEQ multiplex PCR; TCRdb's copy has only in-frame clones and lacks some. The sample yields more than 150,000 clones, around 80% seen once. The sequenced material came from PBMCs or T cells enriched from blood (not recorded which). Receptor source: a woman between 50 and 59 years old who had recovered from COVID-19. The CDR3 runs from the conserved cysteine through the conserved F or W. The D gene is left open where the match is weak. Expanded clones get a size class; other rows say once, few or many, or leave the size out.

CDR3nt: TGTGCCAGCAGCCTTCCCTCGGGGCAGGGGAAATACGAGCAGTACTTC; CDR3aa: CASSLPSGQGKYEQYF; len: 16; d_gene: -; j_gene: TRBJ2-7; abundance: -; v_gene: TRBV14
CDR3nt: TGTGCCAGCAGCCGTACAGGGGGCTTTGAAGCTTTCTTT; CDR3aa: CASSRTGGFEAFF; len: 13; d_gene: TRBD1; j_gene: TRBJ1-1; abundance: -; v_gene: TRBV2
CDR3nt: TGTGCCAGCAGTAAAAGGATGGGCCCCTACGAGCAGTACTTC; CDR3aa: CASSKRMGPYEQYF; len: 14; d_gene: -; j_gene: TRBJ2-7; abundance: -; v_gene: TRBV2
CDR3nt: TGTGCCAGCAGCTCCGACTTCAATAGGCAGCAGTTCTTC; CDR3aa: CASSSDFNRQQFF; len: 13; d_gene: -; j_gene: TRBJ2-1; abundance: -; v_gene: TRBV7-3
CDR3nt: TGTGCCAGCAGTATAGGACTAGCGGGATCCACAGATACGCAGTATTTT; CDR3aa: CASSIGLAGSTDTQYF; len: 16; d_gene: TRBD2; j_gene: TRBJ2-3; abundance: -; v_gene: TRBV28
CDR3nt: TGTGCCAGCAGCGTAATGGGCAGGGGTTGTAGCTACGAGCAGTACTTC; CDR3aa: CASSVMGRGCSYEQYF; len: 16; d_gene: -; j_gene: TRBJ2-7; abundance: -; v_gene: TRBV9
CDR3nt: TGTGCCAGCAGTCTGTATAGATCGTTCAGGGCAGATACGCAGTATTTT; CDR3aa: CASSLYRSFRADTQYF; len: 16; d_gene: -; j_gene: TRBJ2-3; abundance: -; v_gene: TRBV27
CDR3nt: TGTGCCAGCAGTCCGACTCTCGGTAGCTCCTACAATGAGCAGTTCTTC; CDR3aa: CASSPTLGSSYNEQFF; len: 16; d_gene: -; j_gene: TRBJ2-1; abundance: -; v_gene: TRBV28
CDR3nt: TGTGCCAGCAGCTTACCGGCCAGGGGGGATGGCTACACCTTC; CDR3aa: CASSLPARGDGYTF; len: 14; d_gene: TRBD1; j_gene: TRBJ1-2; abundance: few; v_gene: TRBV5-8
CDR3nt: TGTGCCAGCAGCTTGATTACAGGGGACACTGAAGCTTTCTTT; CDR3aa: CASSLITGDTEAFF; len: 14; d_gene: TRBD1; j_gene: TRBJ1-1; abundance: -; v_gene: TRBV7-2
CDR3nt: TGTGCCAGCAGTTACTCTCCGTTTTGGACAGGACGACCCTACGAGCAGTACTTC; CDR3aa: CASSYSPFWTGRPYEQYF; len: 18; d_gene: TRBD1; j_gene: TRBJ2-7; abundance: -; v_gene: TRBV6-2/TRBV6-3
CDR3nt: TGTGCCAGCAGTTGGACGGCGGGAGCTCGGGGCACCGGGGAGCTGTTTTTT; CDR3aa: CASSWTAGARGTGELFF; len: 17; d_gene: TRBD2; j_gene: TRBJ2-2; abundance: -; v_gene: TRBV28
CDR3nt: TGTGCCAGCAGTGTCCGGACTAGCGGGAGCTACGAGCAGTACTTC; CDR3aa: CASSVRTSGSYEQYF; len: 15; d_gene: TRBD2; j_gene: TRBJ2-7; abundance: once; v_gene: TRBV28
CDR3nt: TGTGCCAGCAGGCCTATACAGGGGGCGAACACTGAAGCTTTCTTT; CDR3aa: CASRPIQGANTEAFF; len: 15; d_gene: TRBD1; j_gene: TRBJ1-1; abundance: few; v_gene: TRBV6-6
CDR3nt: TGTGCCAGCACCCGGGACAGCTACGAGCAGTACTTC; CDR3aa: CASTRDSYEQYF; len: 12; d_gene: TRBD1; j_gene: TRBJ2-7; abundance: -; v_gene: TRBV5-6
CDR3nt: TGTGCCAGCAGCGTATCGGGGACAGATACGCAGTATTTT; CDR3aa: CASSVSGTDTQYF; len: 13; d_gene: -; j_gene: TRBJ2-3; abundance: -; v_gene: TRBV9
CDR3nt: TGTGCCAGCAGTGAATCGTCGGAGACCCAGTACTTC; CDR3aa: CASSESSETQYF; len: 12; d_gene: -; j_gene: TRBJ2-5; abundance: -; v_gene: TRBV25-1
CDR3nt: TGCAGTGCTAGGCCGGACTATGAGTTCTTC; CDR3aa: CSARPDYEFF; len: 10; d_gene: -; j_gene: TRBJ2-1; abundance: -; v_gene: TRBV20-1
CDR3nt: TGCGCCAGCTTCCCCGTGGCGGGGACTCCCACAGATACGCAGTATTTT; CDR3aa: CASFPVAGTPTDTQYF; len: 16; d_gene: -; j_gene: TRBJ2-3; abundance: -; v_gene: TRBV5-1
CDR3nt: TGTGCCAGCAACCGGGGACAGGCGGGGACTGAAGCTTTCTTT; CDR3aa: CASNRGQAGTEAFF; len: 14; d_gene: TRBD1; j_gene: TRBJ1-1; abundance: few; v_gene: TRBV28
CDR3nt: TGTGCCAGCAGCTTAGCGCGGAGGACCGGGGAGCTGTTTTTT; CDR3aa: CASSLARRTGELFF; len: 14; d_gene: -; j_gene: TRBJ2-2; abundance: -; v_gene: TRBV7-2
CDR3nt: TGTGCCAGCAGTGAATACTCGTCAACTAGCCGCACCGGGGAGCTGTTTTTT; CDR3aa: CASSEYSSTSRTGELFF; len: 17; d_gene: -; j_gene: TRBJ2-2; abundance: -; v_gene: TRBV25-1
CDR3nt: TGTGCCATCAGTGGCAGTAGGGCGGGAGGACCGCCCAATGAGCAGTTCTTC; CDR3aa: CAISGSRAGGPPNEQFF; len: 17; d_gene: TRBD2; j_gene: TRBJ2-1; abundance: once; v_gene: TRBV10-3
CDR3nt: TGTGCCAGCAGCGTAGTGGGAGGCCGTGGCACCGGGGAGCTGTTTTTT; CDR3aa: CASSVVGGRGTGELFF; len: 16; d_gene: -; j_gene: TRBJ2-2; abundance: -; v_gene: TRBV9
CDR3nt: TGTGCCAGCAGCAACGGAGGGACCCAGCATTTT; CDR3aa: CASSNGGTQHF; len: 11; d_gene: -; j_gene: TRBJ1-5; abundance: -; v_gene: TRBV11-2
CDR3nt: TGTGCCAGCAGGCTCCTGGCAGGGGCCTCCTACGAGCAGTACTTC; CDR3aa: CASRLLAGASYEQYF; len: 15; d_gene: -; j_gene: TRBJ2-7; abundance: -; v_gene: TRBV6-5
CDR3nt: TGTGCCAGCAGTCCCCCAGGTAGTTTTCCTGGGGCCAACGTCCTGACTTTC; CDR3aa: CASSPPGSFPGANVLTF; len: 17; d_gene: -; j_gene: TRBJ2-6; abundance: -; v_gene: TRBV27
CDR3nt: TGCGCCAGCAGCTTGGGCGGGGGCTACACAGATACGCAGTATTTT; CDR3aa: CASSLGGGYTDTQYF; len: 15; d_gene: -; j_gene: TRBJ2-3; abundance: -; v_gene: TRBV5-1
CDR3nt: TGTGCCAGCAGCCCCTCAGGGGTCATAACTAACACCGGGGAGCTGTTTTTT; CDR3aa: CASSPSGVITNTGELFF; len: 17; d_gene: -; j_gene: TRBJ2-2; abundance: -; v_gene: TRBV7-3
CDR3nt: TGTGCCAGCAGCGGGGGGAGGCTAGCGGGCCTATACAATGAGCAGTTCTTC; CDR3aa: CASSGGRLAGLYNEQFF; len: 17; d_gene: TRBD2; j_gene: TRBJ2-1; abundance: -; v_gene: TRBV9